The 10 T cell receptor beta chains below come from one sample, sequenced in a study of blood T cells in healthy people across ages (dated by TCRdb to 2013 to 2016). The library was built by means of 5' RACE. The instrument was an Illumina HiSeq 2500. A second PCR of about 7 to 12 cycles was run with a J-beta primer mix and a sample-barcoded 5' primer. TCRdb applied fastp at Q25 and MiXCR to the public reads, then kept only in-frame beta chains. Rows are combined by CDR3 protein, so each entry shows the most common genes and DNA. This sample comprises around 520,000 distinct CDR3 sequences, 27% of them detected only once. About 3.3% of the sample belongs to the ten largest clones. The data also belong to a second study, concerning T cells of mothers and their children.

Sequences were obtained from blood. The receptor set was obtained from a boy aged 2 to 9 in good health.

This chain uses TRBV29-1 with TRBJ1-1, with D tentatively TRBD1 (5 bases). The CDR3 has 16 amino acids. Germline V gene sequence: CDR1 SQVTM, CDR2 ANQGSEA. Trimming stripped 5 bases from V and 0 bases from J, with 19 bases between. For the CDR3, the DNA is TGCAGCGTTAGGGGCAGCAATACTAAAATGAACACTGAAGCTTTCTTT. As protein: CSVRGSNTKMNTEAFF. The entire variable domain, with the rest obtained from reference TRBV29-1 and TRBJ1-1, is as follows: SAVISQKPSRDICQRGTSLTIQCQVDSQVTMMFWYRQQPGQSLTLIATANQGSEATYESGFVIDKFPISRPNLTFSTLTVSNMSPEDSSIYLCSVRGSNTKMNTEAFFGQGTRLTVV.

The table lists this clonotype with a few counts. The V call is TRBV6-1, the J call TRBJ2-3; perhaps TRBD2 as D (6 bases). The germline V and J ends were trimmed by 1 base and 3 bases, with 17 bases remaining between them. Germline V gene data show CDR1 as MNHNS and CDR2 as SASEGT. CDR3 length equals 17 residues. CDR3 in DNA: TGTGCCAGCAGTGAAGATTGGTGGGACTCTGCAACAGATACGCAGTATTTT. It specifies CASSEDWWDSATDTQYF.

This clonotype was seen more than once but under ten times. The chain recombines TRBV10-3 with TRBJ1-2, with TRBD1 matching 8 bases. Germline-derived CDR1 and CDR2 are ENHRY and SYGVKD. This CDR3 is built from 15 residues. The J segment lost 8 bases and the V segment lost 3 bases, leaving 11 bases of the junction unmatched. CDR3 in amino acids: CAISDFRGRALGYTF. In nucleotides, the CDR3 is TGTGCCATCAGTGACTTCAGGGGGCGCGCCTTAGGCTACACCTTC.

Note on this clonotype: A much larger clone sits a single nucleotide away, making a read error possible. The genes are TRBV7-2 and TRBJ2-4; no definite D call. There are 14 residues in the CDR3. Germline V lookup: CDR1 SGHTA, CDR2 FQGNSA. Trimming removed 4 bases from V and 9 bases from J, with 16 bases in between. The CDR3 is CASSSPAEGRIQYF. Written as DNA, the CDR3 is TGTGCCAGCAGCTCCCCCGCGGAAGGGCGCATTCAGTACTTC.

A word on this clonotype: Germline and junction disagree at one end, which may indicate a read error. The genes are TRBV11-1 and TRBJ2-5; weak D call: TRBD2 (5 bases). Germline assignment: CDR1 SGHAT and CDR2 FQDESV (reference sequence). This CDR3 is built from 12 residues. DNA of the CDR3: TGTGCCAGCAGCGTAGCGCAAGGGACCCAGTACTTC. Encoded protein: CASSVAQGTQYF.

CDR3 DNA: TGTGCCAGCAGGCGGGACAGGGGATGGGAGACCCAGTACTTC. It encodes CASRRDRGWETQYF. The V call is TRBV6-6, the J call TRBJ2-5; the match to TRBD1 covers 10 bases. The V gene end was trimmed by 6 bases and the J gene end by 5 bases; junction bases not matched to a gene: 6. Germline lookup yields CDR1 MNHNY and CDR2 SVGAGI (reference sequence). The CDR3 loop spans 14 amino acids.

This clonotype has a handful of counts. This chain links TRBV7-2 with TRBJ1-1, with unresolved D. Germline-derived CDR1 and CDR2 are SGHTA and FQGNSA. CDR3 length: 14 amino acids. Trimming cost V 2 bases and J 3 bases, with 10 bases left between them. The DNA for the CDR3 is TGTGCCAGCAGCTTACCGAGCAGTTACACTGAAGCTTTCTTT. The encoded protein is CASSLPSSYTEAFF.

CDR3 sequence: CASSRTAHSYEQYF. CDR3 in DNA: TGTGCCAGCAGCCGGACAGCACACTCCTACGAGCAGTACTTC. The chain uses TRBV7-9 and TRBJ2-5, with D tentatively TRBD1 (6 bases). The end of the DNA fits TRBJ2-7 better, so the J call may be wrong. This CDR3 contains 14 residues. Germline CDR1 is SEHNR and CDR2 is FQNEAQ (reference sequence).

This clonotype was picked up one time. The chain joins TRBV11-2 to TRBJ2-5; perhaps TRBD2 as D (5 bases). V was clipped by 5 bases and J by 5 bases, with 18 bases between them. The CDR3 contains 15 residues. Germline V gene sequence: CDR1 SGHAT, CDR2 FQNNGV. The CDR3 loop reads CASSREWGVEETQYF. The CDR3 DNA is TGTGCCAGCAGCCGTGAATGGGGAGTCGAGGAGACCCAGTACTTC.

The chain couples TRBV7-3 to TRBJ1-6; unclear D gene. Germline V lookup: CDR1 SGHTA, CDR2 FQGTGA. With 2 bases removed from V and 7 bases from J, the gap between germline ends came to 9 bases. The CDR3 loop spans 14 amino acids. As DNA, the CDR3 is TGTGCCAGCAGCTTAGGGTCCCAGAATTCACCCCTCCACTTT. It yields the protein CASSLGSQNSPLHF.